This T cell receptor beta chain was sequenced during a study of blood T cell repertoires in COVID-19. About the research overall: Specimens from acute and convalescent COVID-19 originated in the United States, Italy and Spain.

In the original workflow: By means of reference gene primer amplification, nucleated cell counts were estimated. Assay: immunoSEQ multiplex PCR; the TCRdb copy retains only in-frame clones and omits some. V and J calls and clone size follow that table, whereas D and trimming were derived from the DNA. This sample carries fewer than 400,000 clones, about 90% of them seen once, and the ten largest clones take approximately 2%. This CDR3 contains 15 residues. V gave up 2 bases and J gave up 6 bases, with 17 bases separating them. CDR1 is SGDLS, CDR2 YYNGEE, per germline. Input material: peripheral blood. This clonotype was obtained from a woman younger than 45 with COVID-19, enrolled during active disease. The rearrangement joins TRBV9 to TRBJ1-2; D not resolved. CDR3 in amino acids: CASSVGPYVPDGYTF. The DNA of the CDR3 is TGTGCCAGCAGCGTTGGGCCCTATGTCCCAGATGGCTACACCTTC.